This T cell receptor beta chain stems from a study of blood T cells in healthy people across ages. Study details: Roughly one uniquely barcoded beta molecule per two T cells was captured. Broader study findings: Diversity estimated from one million T cells was considered an underestimate. Both naive CD4+ cell counts and diversity were greater in long-lived donors than in aged donors. TCR beta diversity correlated strongly with naive T cell percentage.

A second 7 to 11 cycle PCR used barcoded and J-beta primers. Each CDR3 protein gets one entry after TCRdb re-called the 5' RACE reads with MiXCR. Here the sample spans 550,000 to 600,000 distinct CDR3 sequences, around 48% being singletons. This clonotype was counted a single time. What it binds is not known. The CDR3 runs to 15 residues. Looked up from germline, CDR1 is PRHDT and CDR2 is FYEKMQ (reference sequence). V shed 2 bases and J shed 11 bases, with 21 bases lying between them. This clonotype was obtained from a man older than 75 in good health. The specimen sequenced was blood. V gene TRBV13 combines with J gene TRBJ2-5, with D uncertain. The CDR3 spells CASSLLKAASYGQYF. CDR3 nucleotides: TGTGCCAGCAGCTTACTGAAGGCGGCATCCTACGGGCAGTACTTC.